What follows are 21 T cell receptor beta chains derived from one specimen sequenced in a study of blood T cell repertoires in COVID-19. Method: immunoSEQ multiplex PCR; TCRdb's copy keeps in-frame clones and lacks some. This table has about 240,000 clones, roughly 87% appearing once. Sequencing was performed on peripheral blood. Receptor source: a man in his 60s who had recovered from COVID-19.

CDR3 in amino acids: CASSEGRKSYGYTF. In DNA, the CDR3 is TGTGCCAGCAGTGAAGGCAGGAAGTCCTATGGCTACACCTTC. The V and J genes are TRBV2 and TRBJ1-2; D unresolved. Germline loops: CDR1 SNHLY, CDR2 FYNNEI. Trimming stripped 1 base from V and 4 bases from J, with 10 bases between. CDR3 length: 14 residues.

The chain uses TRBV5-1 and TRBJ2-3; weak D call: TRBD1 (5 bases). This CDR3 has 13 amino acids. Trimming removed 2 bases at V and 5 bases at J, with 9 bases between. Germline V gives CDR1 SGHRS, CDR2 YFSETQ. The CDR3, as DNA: TGCGCCAGCAGCTTCACAGGCTTAGATACGCAGTATTTT. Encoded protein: CASSFTGLDTQYF.

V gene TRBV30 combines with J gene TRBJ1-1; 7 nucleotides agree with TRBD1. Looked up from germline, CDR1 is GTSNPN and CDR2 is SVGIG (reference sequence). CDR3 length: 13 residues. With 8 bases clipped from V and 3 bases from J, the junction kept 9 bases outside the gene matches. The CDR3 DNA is TGTGCCGCAGCAGCCCAGGGGGACACTGAAGCTTTCTTT. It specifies CAAAAQGDTEAFF.

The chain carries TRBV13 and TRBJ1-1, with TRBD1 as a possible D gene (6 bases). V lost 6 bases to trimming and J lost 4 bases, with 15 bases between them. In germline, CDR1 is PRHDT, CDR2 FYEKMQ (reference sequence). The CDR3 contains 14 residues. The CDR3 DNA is TGTGCCAGCAGGCAGGGAGGGGGGGCCACTGAAGCTTTCTTT. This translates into CASRQGGGATEAFF.

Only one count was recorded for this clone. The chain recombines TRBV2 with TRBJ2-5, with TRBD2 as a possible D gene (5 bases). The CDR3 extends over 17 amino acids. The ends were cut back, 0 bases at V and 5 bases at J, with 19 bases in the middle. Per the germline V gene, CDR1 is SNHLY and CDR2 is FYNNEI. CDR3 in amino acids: CASSEAPNPSAGETQYF. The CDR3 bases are TGTGCCAGCAGTGAAGCGCCGAATCCATCGGCGGGCGAGACCCAGTACTTC.

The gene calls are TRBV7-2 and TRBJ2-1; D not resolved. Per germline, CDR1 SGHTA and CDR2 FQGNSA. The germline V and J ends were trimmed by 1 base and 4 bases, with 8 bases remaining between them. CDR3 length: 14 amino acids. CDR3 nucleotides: TGTGCCAGCAGCTTAGTTGCGTCTTACAATGAGCAGTTCTTC. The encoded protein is CASSLVASYNEQFF.

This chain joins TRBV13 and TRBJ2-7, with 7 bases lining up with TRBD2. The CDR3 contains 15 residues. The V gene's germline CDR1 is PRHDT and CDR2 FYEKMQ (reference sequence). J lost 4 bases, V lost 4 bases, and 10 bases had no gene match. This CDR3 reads CASSSRTRTEYEQYF. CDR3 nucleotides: TGTGCCAGCAGCTCACGGACTAGAACAGAATACGAGCAGTACTTC.

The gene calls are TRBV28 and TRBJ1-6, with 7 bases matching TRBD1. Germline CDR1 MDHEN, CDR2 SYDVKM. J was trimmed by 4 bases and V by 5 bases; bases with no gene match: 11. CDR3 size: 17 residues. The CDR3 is CASSRRQGGSYNSPLHF. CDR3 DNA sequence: TGTGCCAGCAGTCGACGACAGGGCGGTTCGTATAATTCACCCCTCCACTTT.

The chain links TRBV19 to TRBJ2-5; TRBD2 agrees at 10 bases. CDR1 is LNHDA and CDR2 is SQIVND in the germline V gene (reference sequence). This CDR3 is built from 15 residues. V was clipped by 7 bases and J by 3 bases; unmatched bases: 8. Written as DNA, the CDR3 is TGTGCCAGTAAGGAGGAGCGGGGGGGAAAAGAGACCCAGTACTTC. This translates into CASKEERGGKETQYF.

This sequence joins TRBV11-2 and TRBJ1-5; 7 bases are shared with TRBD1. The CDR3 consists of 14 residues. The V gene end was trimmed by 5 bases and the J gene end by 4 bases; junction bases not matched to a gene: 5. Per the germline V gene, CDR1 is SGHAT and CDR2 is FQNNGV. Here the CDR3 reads CASSGDSFNQPQHF. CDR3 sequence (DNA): TGTGCCAGCAGCGGGGACAGTTTTAATCAGCCCCAGCATTTT. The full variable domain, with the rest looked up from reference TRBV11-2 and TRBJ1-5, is EAGVAQSPRYKIIEKRQSVAFWCNPISGHATLYWYQQILGQGPKLLIQFQNNGVVDDSQLPKDRFSAERLKGVDSTLKIQPAKLEDSAVYLCASSGDSFNQPQHFGDGTRLSIL.

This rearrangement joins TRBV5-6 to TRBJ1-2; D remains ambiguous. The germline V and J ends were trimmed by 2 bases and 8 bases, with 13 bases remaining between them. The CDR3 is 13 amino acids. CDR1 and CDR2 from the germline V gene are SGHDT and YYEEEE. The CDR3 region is CASSFPSVGGYTF. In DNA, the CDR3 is TGTGCCAGCAGCTTCCCCAGTGTCGGGGGCTACACCTTC.

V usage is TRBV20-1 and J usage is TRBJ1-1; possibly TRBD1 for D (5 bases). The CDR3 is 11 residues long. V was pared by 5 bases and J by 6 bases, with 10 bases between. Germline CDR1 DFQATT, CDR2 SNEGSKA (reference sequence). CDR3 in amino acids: CSAQTEPEAFF. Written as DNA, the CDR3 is TGCAGTGCTCAGACAGAGCCTGAAGCTTTCTTT.

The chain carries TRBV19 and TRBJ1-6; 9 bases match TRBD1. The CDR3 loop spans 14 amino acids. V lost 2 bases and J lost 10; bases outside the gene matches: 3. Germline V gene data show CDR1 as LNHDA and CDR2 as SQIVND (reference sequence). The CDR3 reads CASSILDRGSPLHF. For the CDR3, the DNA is TGTGCCAGTAGTATATTGGACAGGGGATCACCCCTCCACTTT. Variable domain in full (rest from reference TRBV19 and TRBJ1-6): DGGITQSPKYLFRKEGQNVTLSCEQNLNHDAMYWYRQDPGQGLRLIYYSQIVNDFQKGDIAEGYSVSREKKESFPLTVTSAQKNPTAFYLCASSILDRGSPLHFGNGTRLTVT.

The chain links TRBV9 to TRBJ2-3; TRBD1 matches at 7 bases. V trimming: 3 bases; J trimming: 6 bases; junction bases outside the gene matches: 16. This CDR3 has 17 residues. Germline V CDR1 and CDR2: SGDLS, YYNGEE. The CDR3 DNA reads TGTGCCAGCAGCGAGGGGTGGGGACAGTTTAGACGGGATACGCAGTATTTT. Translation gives CASSEGWGQFRRDTQYF.

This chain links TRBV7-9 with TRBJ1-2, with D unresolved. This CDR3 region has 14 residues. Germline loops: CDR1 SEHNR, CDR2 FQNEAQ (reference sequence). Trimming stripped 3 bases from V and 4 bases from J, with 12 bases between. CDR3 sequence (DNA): TGTGCCAGCAGCTTTTCAGGTGGAAGCTATGGCTACACCTTC. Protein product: CASSFSGGSYGYTF.

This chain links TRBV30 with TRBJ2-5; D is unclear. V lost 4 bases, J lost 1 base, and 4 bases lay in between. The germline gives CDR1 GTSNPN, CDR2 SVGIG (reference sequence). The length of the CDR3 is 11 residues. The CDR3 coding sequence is TGTGCCTGGACGGTCCAAGAGACCCAGTACTTC. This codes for CAWTVQETQYF.

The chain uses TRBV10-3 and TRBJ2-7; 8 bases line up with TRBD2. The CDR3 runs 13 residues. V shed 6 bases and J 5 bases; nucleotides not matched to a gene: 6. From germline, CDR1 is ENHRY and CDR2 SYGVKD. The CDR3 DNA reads TGTGCCATCAGAGCGGTAGCGGGGAACGAGCAGTACGTC. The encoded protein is CAIRAVAGNEQYV.

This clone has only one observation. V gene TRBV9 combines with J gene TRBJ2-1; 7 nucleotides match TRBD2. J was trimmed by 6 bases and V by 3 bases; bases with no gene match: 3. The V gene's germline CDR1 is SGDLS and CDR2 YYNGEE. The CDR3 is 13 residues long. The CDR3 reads CASSAGTINEQFF. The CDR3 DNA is TGTGCCAGCAGCGCCGGGACTATCAATGAGCAGTTCTTC.

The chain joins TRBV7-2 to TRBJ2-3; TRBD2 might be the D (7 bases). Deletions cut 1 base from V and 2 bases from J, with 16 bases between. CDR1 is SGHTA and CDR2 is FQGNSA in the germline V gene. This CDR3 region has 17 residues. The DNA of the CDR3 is TGTGCCAGCAGCTTAGATCTCGGGGGGCCAGCCACAGATACGCAGTATTTT. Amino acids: CASSLDLGGPATDTQYF.

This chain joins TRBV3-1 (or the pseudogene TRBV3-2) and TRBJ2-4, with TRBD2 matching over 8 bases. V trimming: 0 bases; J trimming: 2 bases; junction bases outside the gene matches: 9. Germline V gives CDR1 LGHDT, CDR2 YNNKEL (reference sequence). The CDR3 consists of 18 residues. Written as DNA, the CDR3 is TGTGCCAGCAGCCAAGATGCGGGGGGATCGTGGACCAAAAACATTCAGTACTTC. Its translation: CASSQDAGGSWTKNIQYF.

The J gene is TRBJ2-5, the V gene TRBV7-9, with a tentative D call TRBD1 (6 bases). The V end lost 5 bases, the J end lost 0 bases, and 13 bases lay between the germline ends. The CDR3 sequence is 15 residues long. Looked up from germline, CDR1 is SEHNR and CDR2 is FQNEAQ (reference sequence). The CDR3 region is CASSLGTGNQETQYF. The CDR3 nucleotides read TGTGCCAGCAGCCTTGGTACAGGGAACCAAGAGACCCAGTACTTC.